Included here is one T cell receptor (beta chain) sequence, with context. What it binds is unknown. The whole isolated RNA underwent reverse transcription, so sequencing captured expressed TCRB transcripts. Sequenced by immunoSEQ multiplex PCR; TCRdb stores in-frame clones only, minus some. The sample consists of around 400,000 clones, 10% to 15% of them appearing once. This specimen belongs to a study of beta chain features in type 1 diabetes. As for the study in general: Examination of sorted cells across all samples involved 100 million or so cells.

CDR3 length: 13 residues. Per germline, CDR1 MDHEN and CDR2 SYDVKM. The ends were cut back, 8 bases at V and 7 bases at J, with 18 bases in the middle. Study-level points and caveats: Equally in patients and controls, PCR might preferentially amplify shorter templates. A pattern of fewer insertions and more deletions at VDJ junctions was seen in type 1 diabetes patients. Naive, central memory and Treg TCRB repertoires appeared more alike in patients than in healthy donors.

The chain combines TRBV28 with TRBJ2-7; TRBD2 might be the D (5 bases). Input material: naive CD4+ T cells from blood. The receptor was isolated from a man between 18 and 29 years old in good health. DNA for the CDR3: TGTGCCAGCTCATCACCTTTCCCGGGGGAGCAGTACTTC. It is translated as CASSSPFPGEQYF.